This T cell receptor (beta chain) was profiled in a study of cytomegalovirus exposure and HLA in healthy donors. The CDR3 runs 15 residues. Germline CDR1 and CDR2: PRHDT and FYEKMQ (reference sequence). Trimming cost V 5 bases and J 10 bases; bases outside gene matches: 12. In its sample, this clone was seen a few times. Its antigen is still unknown. Use of 60 Vbeta and 13 Jbeta primers characterized the PCR. TCRdb's copy holds only in-frame clones and misses some; the assay was immunoSEQ multiplex PCR. The repertoire consists of tens of thousands of clones, with under 65% occurring once and the leading ten covering 4.4%. Study observations and caveats: Looking again later, the authors saw that most CMV-associated TCR beta chains seemed HLA-restricted. Cytomegalovirus-associated status was assigned to 150 or so TCR beta chains. CMV antigen specificity of a few CMV-associated chains was confirmed in vitro.

Sequencing was performed on PBMCs. The chain couples TRBV13 to TRBJ2-1, with 9 bases aligning to TRBD2. This clonotype originated in a male donor in good health and CMV-seropositive. CDR3 sequence: CASSLSPGTSYEQFF. The CDR3 region has the DNA TGTGCCAGCAGCCTCTCGCCCGGGACTAGCTACGAGCAGTTCTTC.